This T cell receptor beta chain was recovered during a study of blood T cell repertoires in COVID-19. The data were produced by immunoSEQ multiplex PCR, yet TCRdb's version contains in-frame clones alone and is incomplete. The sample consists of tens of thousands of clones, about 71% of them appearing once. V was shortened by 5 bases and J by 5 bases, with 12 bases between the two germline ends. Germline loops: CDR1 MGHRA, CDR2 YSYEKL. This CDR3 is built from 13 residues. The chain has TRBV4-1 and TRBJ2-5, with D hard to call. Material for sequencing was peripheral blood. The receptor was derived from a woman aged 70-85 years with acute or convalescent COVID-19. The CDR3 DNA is TGCGCCAGCAGCTTCCTCCAACTGGAGACCCAGTACTTC. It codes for CASSFLQLETQYF.